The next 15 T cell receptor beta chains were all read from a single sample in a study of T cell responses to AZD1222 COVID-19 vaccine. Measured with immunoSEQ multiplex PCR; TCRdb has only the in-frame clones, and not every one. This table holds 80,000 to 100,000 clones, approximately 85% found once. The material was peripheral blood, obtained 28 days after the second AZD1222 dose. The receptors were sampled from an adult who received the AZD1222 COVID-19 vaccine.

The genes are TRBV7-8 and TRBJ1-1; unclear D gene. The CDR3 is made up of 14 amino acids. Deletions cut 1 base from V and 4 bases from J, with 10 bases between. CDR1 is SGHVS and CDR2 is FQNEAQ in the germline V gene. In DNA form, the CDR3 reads TGTGCCAGCAGCTTAGTGGGAGGGAGCACTGAAGCTTTCTTT. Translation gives CASSLVGGSTEAFF.

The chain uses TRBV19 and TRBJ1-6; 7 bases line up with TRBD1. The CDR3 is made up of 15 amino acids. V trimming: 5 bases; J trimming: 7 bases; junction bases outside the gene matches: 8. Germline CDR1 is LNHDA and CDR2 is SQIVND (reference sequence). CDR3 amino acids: CASSLPQGRNSPLHF. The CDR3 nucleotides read TGTGCCAGTAGTCTCCCACAGGGGAGAAATTCACCCCTCCACTTT.

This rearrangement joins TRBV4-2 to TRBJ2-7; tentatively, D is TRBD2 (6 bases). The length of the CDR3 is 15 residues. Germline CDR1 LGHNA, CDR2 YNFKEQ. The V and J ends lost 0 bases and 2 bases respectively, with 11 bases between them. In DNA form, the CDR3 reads TGTGCCAGCAGCCAAGATCGAGGACTACCCTACGAGCAGTACTTC. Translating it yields CASSQDRGLPYEQYF.

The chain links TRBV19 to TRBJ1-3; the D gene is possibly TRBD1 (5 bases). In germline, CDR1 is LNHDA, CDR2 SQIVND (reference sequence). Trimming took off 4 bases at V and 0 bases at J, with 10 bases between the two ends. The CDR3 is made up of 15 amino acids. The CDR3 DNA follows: TGTGCCAGTAGTACAGAGGGGATCTCTGGAAACACCATATATTTT. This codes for CASSTEGISGNTIYF.

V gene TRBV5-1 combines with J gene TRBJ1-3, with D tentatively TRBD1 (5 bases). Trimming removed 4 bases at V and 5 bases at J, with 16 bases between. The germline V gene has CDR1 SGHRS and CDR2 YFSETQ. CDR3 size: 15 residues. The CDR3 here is CASSPHFQGRNTIYF. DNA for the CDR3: TGCGCCAGCAGCCCGCATTTCCAGGGTAGAAACACCATATATTTT.

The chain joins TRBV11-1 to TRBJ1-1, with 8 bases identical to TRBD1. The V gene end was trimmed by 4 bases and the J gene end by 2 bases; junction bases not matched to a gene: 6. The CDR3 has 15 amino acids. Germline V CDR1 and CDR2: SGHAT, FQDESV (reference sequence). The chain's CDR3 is CASSSTRGRNTEAFF. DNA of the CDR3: TGTGCCAGCAGCTCTACCAGGGGGCGAAACACTGAAGCTTTCTTT.

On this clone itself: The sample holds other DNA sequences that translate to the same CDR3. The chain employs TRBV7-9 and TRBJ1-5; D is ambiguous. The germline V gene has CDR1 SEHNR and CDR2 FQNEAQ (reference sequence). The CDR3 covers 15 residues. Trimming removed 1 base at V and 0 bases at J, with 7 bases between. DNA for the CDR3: TGTGCCAGCAGCTTAGGGCAGGCTAGCAATCAGCCCCAGCATTTT. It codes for CASSLGQASNQPQHF. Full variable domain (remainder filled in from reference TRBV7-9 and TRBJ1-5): DTGVSQNPRHKITKRGQNVTFRCDPISEHNRLYWYRQTLGQGPEFLTYFQNEAQLEKSRLLSDRFSAERPKGSFSTLEIQRTEQGDSAMYLCASSLGQASNQPQHFGDGTRLSIL.

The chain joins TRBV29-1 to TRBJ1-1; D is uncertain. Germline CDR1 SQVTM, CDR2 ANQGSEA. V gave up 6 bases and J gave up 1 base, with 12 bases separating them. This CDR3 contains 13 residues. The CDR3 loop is CSVSPLGNTEAFF. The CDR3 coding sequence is TGCAGCGTCTCCCCCCTGGGGAACACTGAAGCTTTCTTT.

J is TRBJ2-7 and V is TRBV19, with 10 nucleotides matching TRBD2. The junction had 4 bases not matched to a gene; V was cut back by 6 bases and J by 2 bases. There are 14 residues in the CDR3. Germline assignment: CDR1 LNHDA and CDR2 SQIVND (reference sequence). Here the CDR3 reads CASRRTSGTYEQYF. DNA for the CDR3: TGTGCCAGTAGGAGGACTAGCGGTACCTACGAGCAGTACTTC.

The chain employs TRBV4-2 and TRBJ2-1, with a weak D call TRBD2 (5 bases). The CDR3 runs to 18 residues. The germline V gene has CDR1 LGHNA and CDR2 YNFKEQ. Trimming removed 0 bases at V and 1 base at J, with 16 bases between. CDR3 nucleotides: TGTGCCAGCAGCCAAGATTTACTCCTAGCCGCGTCCTACAATGAGCAGTTCTTC. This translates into CASSQDLLLAASYNEQFF.

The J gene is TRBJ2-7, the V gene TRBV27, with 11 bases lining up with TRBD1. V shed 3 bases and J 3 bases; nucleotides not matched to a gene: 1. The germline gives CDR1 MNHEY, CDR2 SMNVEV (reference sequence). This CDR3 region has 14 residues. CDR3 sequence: CASSFGTGGYEQYF. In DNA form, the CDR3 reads TGTGCCAGCAGTTTCGGGACAGGGGGCTACGAGCAGTACTTC.

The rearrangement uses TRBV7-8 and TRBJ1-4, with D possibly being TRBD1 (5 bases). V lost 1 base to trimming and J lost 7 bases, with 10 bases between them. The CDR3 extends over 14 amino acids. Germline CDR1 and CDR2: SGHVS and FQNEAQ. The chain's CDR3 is CASSLEAQVEKLFF. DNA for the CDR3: TGTGCCAGCAGCTTAGAGGCACAGGTTGAAAAACTGTTTTTT. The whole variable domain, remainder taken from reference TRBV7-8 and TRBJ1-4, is GAGVSQSPRYKVAKRGQDVALRCDPISGHVSLFWYQQALGQGPEFLTYFQNEAQLDKSGLPSDRFFAERPEGSVSTLKIQRTQQEDSAVYLCASSLEAQVEKLFFGSGTQLSVL.

The CDR3 nucleotides read TGTGCCAGCAGCGGGGGGGGCCTTGGCTACACCTTC. The encoded protein is CASSGGGLGYTF. The chain couples TRBV9 to TRBJ1-2; D perhaps matches TRBD1 (6 bases). The length of the CDR3 is 12 residues. V lost 3 bases, J lost 7 bases, and 10 bases lay in between. Germline V gene sequence: CDR1 SGDLS, CDR2 YYNGEE.

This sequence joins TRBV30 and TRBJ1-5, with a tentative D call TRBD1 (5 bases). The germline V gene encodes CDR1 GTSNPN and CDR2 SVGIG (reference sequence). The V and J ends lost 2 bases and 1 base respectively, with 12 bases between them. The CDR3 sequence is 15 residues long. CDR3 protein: CAWSRGEVSNQPQHF. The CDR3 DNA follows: TGTGCCTGGAGTCGAGGGGAGGTCAGCAATCAGCCCCAGCATTTT.

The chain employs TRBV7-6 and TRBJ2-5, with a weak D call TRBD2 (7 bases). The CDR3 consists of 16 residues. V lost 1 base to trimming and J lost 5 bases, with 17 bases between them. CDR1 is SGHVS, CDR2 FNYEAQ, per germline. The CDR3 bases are TGTGCCAGCAGCTTAGGAGTCCTCGGGGGGCGGGAGACCCAGTACTTC. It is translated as CASSLGVLGGRETQYF.